This T cell receptor beta chain was found in a study of cytomegalovirus exposure and HLA in healthy donors. The overall study: When 398 donors were genotyped, 81% of them were found to fall in the Caucasian-associated ancestry cluster. Study-wide results and limits: Of the V segments, some could not be distinguished, including TRBV6-2 and TRBV6-3, and were excluded. Later on, an analysis tied about 17,000 TCR beta sequences to HLA alleles at 0.05 false discovery rate. As was reported, the classifier diagnosed cytomegalovirus status with high specificity and sensitivity.

Both 60 Vbeta primers and 13 Jbeta primers went into the PCR. Repertoires were generated with immunoSEQ multiplex PCR, while TCRdb's copy carries only in-frame clones and drops some. The sample has about 130,000 clones, about two thirds seen once. A remark on this clone: What it binds is unknown.

The germline V and J ends were trimmed by 5 bases and 1 base, with 10 bases remaining between them. The germline V gene encodes CDR1 MNHEY and CDR2 SMNVEV (reference sequence). The CDR3 covers 14 residues. Sequenced input: PBMCs. The sequence was collected from a man under 40 in good health and CMV-seronegative. The V and J genes are TRBV27 and TRBJ2-3, with D perhaps matching TRBD1 (6 bases). The chain's CDR3 is CASSDRQGTDTQYF. CDR3 in DNA: TGTGCCAGCAGTGATCGACAGGGCACAGATACGCAGTATTTT.